The T cell receptor (beta chain) under discussion was sequenced for a study of cytomegalovirus exposure and HLA in healthy donors. CDR3 length equals 15 residues. The germline V gene encodes CDR1 LNHDA and CDR2 SQIVND (reference sequence). Trimming stripped 6 bases from V and 2 bases from J, with 16 bases between. Of note for this clone: Its antigen is unknown.

PCR involved 60 Vbeta and 13 Jbeta primers. Assay: immunoSEQ multiplex PCR; the TCRdb copy retains only in-frame clones and omits some. The sample has over 150,000 clones, 75% to 85% seen once; the top ten hold around 6%. Study outcomes and limitations: There were reportedly fewer N-insertions in an Asian-associated ancestry cluster than the roughly 680-donor mean, in a later analysis.

V gene TRBV19 combines with J gene TRBJ1-2, with a possible D match to TRBD1 (6 bases). The specimen was PBMCs. This TCR came from a woman aged 45-65 years in good health and CMV-seropositive. DNA for the CDR3: TGTGCCAGTAGCGAAGCAGGGGCGGTCAACTATGGCTACACCTTC. This sequence encodes CASSEAGAVNYGYTF.